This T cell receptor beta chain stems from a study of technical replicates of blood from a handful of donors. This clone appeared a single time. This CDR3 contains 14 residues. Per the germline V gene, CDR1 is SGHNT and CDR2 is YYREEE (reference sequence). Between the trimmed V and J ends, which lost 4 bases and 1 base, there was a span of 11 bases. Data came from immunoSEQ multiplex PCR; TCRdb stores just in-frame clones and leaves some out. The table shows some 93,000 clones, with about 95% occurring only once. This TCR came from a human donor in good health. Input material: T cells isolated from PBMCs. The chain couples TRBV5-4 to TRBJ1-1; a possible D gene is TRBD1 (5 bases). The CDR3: CASSRDRPNTEAFF. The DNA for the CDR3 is TGTGCCAGCAGCCGAGACAGACCGAACACTGAAGCTTTCTTT.